A selection of T cell receptor beta chains follows, all from one sample in a study of radiotherapy plus CTLA-4 blockade in lung cancer. Sequencing was performed with immunoSEQ multiplex PCR; in TCRdb, only in-frame clones are kept and a portion is missing. The sample yields fewer than 55,000 clones, more than 75% seen once. Sequencing was performed on peripheral blood, taken from a patient treated with radiotherapy plus ipilimumab. The receptors were sampled from a human donor with non-small cell lung cancer whose response to radiotherapy plus ipilimumab could not be evaluated. CDR3s include the opening cysteine and the closing phenylalanine or tryptophan. Fields, in order: clone size, V gene, D gene, J gene, CDR3 protein, CDR3 DNA. D genes are given only for firm matches. The size of a clone is reported for some rows only, either as once, few or many, or as a class for expanded clones.

-,TRBV28,TRBD2,TRBJ2-7,CASSLELAGAYEQYF,TGTGCCAGCAGTTTAGAGCTAGCGGGAGCCTACGAGCAGTACTTC
-,TRBV4-3,-,TRBJ2-1,CASSQEAPGVFYNEQFF,TGCGCCAGCAGCCAGGAAGCACCGGGGGTATTTTACAATGAGCAGTTCTTC
once,TRBV27,TRBD2,TRBJ2-7,CASSSPSGEQYF,TGTGCCAGCAGTTCTCCTAGCGGCGAGCAGTACTTC
-,TRBV28,TRBD2,TRBJ2-7,CASSPIPGLAGSPISSYEQYF,TGTGCCAGCAGTCCCATCCCGGGACTAGCGGGATCACCTATTAGCTCCTACGAGCAGTACTTC
-,TRBV5-1,-,TRBJ2-1,CASSFPGAQEQFF,TGCGCCAGCAGCTTCCCGGGAGCGCAGGAGCAGTTCTTC
few,TRBV5-1,TRBD1,TRBJ1-1,CASNSDRVNTEAFF,TGCGCCAGCAACTCAGACAGGGTGAACACTGAAGCTTTCTTT
few,TRBV30,TRBD2,TRBJ2-3,CAWTSGTSVSTDTQYF,TGTGCCTGGACGTCCGGGACTAGCGTTAGCACAGATACGCAGTATTTT
-,TRBV7-9,-,TRBJ2-1,CASSLGTVGEFF,TGTGCCAGCAGCTTAGGGACTGTCGGGGAGTTCTTC
-,TRBV6-5,TRBD2,TRBJ2-1,CASSSKLAGSYNEQFF,TGTGCCAGCAGTTCCAAACTAGCGGGCTCCTACAATGAGCAGTTCTTC
few,TRBV5-1,TRBD2,TRBJ2-3,CASSLGNLGRAGPPDTQYF,TGCGCCAGCAGCTTGGGGAACTTAGGGAGGGCGGGACCCCCCGATACGCAGTATTTT
-,TRBV29-1,TRBD1,TRBJ1-1,CSVELGRGHTEAFF,TGCAGCGTTGAACTGGGCAGGGGGCACACTGAAGCTTTCTTT
-,TRBV14,TRBD2,TRBJ2-4,CASSRSGGATSRKNIQYF,TGTGCCAGCAGCCGCTCCGGCGGGGCGACTAGCAGGAAAAACATTCAGTACTTC
-,TRBV4-3,TRBD1,TRBJ2-3,CASSQGTGMADTQYF,TGCGCCAGCAGCCAGGGGACAGGGATGGCAGATACGCAGTATTTT
-,TRBV6-5,TRBD1,TRBJ1-2,CASRRGQRTASSF,TGTGCCAGCCGACGGGGACAGCGGACGGCGTCATCCTTC
-,TRBV7-2,TRBD2,TRBJ2-7,CASSLGLAGAYEQYF,TGTGCCAGCAGCTTAGGGCTAGCGGGGGCCTACGAGCAGTACTTC
few,TRBV28,TRBD1,TRBJ1-6,CASSLPGQGASPLHF,TGTGCCAGCAGTCTACCCGGACAGGGGGCCTCACCCCTCCACTTT
-,TRBV28,-,TRBJ1-4,CASRPRGYRSTNEKLFF,TGTGCCAGCAGGCCAAGGGGCTACAGATCAACTAATGAAAAACTGTTTTTT
-,TRBV2,TRBD1,TRBJ1-2,CASSSGGQAQSPNYGYTF,TGTGCCAGCAGTTCCGGGGGACAGGCGCAAAGCCCTAACTATGGCTACACCTTC
-,TRBV6-6,TRBD1,TRBJ2-2,CASSNAGTGYTGELFF,TGTGCCAGCAGTAACGCCGGGACAGGCTACACCGGGGAGCTGTTTTTT
-,TRBV7-3,-,TRBJ2-7,CASSLFTGPTYEQYF,TGTGCCAGCAGCTTATTTACAGGGCCTACCTACGAGCAGTACTTC
-,TRBV6-5,-,TRBJ1-5,CASSYLVFGSNQPQHF,TGTGCCAGCAGTTATTTGGTCTTTGGCAGCAATCAGCCCCAGCATTTT
-,TRBV7-8,TRBD1,TRBJ2-3,CASSTEVTGALISADTQYF,TGTGCCAGCAGCACGGAGGTGACAGGGGCCCTAATATCCGCGGATACGCAGTATTTT
-,TRBV6-5,-,TRBJ2-7,CASTQGKTYEQYF,TGTGCCAGCACCCAGGGAAAGACCTACGAGCAGTACTTC
-,TRBV28,-,TRBJ1-5,CASGSGWNNQPQHF,TGTGCCAGCGGATCGGGGTGGAATAATCAGCCCCAGCATTTT
once,TRBV7-9,-,TRBJ1-1,CASSLYSLRGAPEAFF,TGTGCCAGCAGCTTATATTCACTACGGGGGGCCCCTGAAGCTTTCTTT
-,TRBV23-1,TRBD2,TRBJ2-3,CASSQSRLAERTDTQYF,TGCGCCAGCAGTCAATCGCGGCTAGCGGAACGCACAGATACGCAGTATTTT
once,TRBV28,-,TRBJ2-7,CASSLFIAGQGGYEQYF,TGTGCCAGCAGTTTATTTATCGCAGGGCAGGGTGGCTACGAGCAGTACTTC
once,TRBV7-2,-,TRBJ1-1,CASSYARQSEAFF,TGTGCCAGCAGCTACGCTAGACAGTCTGAAGCTTTCTTT
-,TRBV27,-,TRBJ2-7,CAARGYEQYF,TGTGCCGCTAGGGGGTACGAGCAGTACTTC
-,TRBV4-3,-,TRBJ2-7,CASSQDGTLTYEQYF,TGCGCCAGCAGCCAAGATGGGACATTGACCTACGAGCAGTACTTC
-,TRBV29-1,TRBD2,TRBJ2-3,CSVDGLAGEGTDTQYF,TGCAGCGTTGATGGACTAGCGGGAGAGGGCACAGATACGCAGTATTTT
-,TRBV19,TRBD1,TRBJ2-1,CASSPGTGFSNEQFF,TGTGCCAGTAGTCCCGGGACAGGGTTTTCCAATGAGCAGTTCTTC
-,TRBV5-1,TRBD1,TRBJ1-5,CASSLEGRGHQPQHF,TGCGCCAGCAGCTTGGAGGGCAGGGGGCATCAGCCCCAGCATTTT
-,TRBV27,-,TRBJ1-2,CASSEAGTNYGYTF,TGTGCCAGCAGTGAGGCAGGGACTAACTATGGCTACACCTTC
-,TRBV7-2,TRBD1,TRBJ2-7,CASSPGTGYEQYF,TGTGCCAGCAGCCCTGGGACAGGCTACGAGCAGTACTTC
once,TRBV5-5,TRBD1,TRBJ1-1,CASSYWTGRTEAFF,TGTGCCAGCAGCTATTGGACAGGGAGGACTGAAGCTTTCTTT
-,TRBV6-5,-,TRBJ1-4,CASSRSPTNEKLFF,TGTGCCAGCAGTCGGTCCCCAACTAATGAAAAACTGTTTTTT
few,TRBV2,-,TRBJ1-2,CASSEEQVGYGYTF,TGTGCCAGCAGTGAAGAACAGGTGGGCTATGGCTACACCTTC
-,TRBV6-1,TRBD1,TRBJ2-7,CASSGLRDRDYEQYF,TGTGCCAGCAGTGGACTCCGGGACAGGGATTACGAGCAGTACTTC
once,TRBV7-9,-,TRBJ2-5,CASSLGLERASYF,TGTGCCAGCAGCTTAGGGCTGGAGCGGGCCTCGTACTTC
-,TRBV7-2,-,TRBJ2-1,CASSLDQVGYNEQFF,TGTGCCAGCAGCTTAGACCAGGTTGGTTACAATGAGCAGTTCTTC
-,TRBV7-3,TRBD1,TRBJ2-1,CASSSGGQGAYNEQFF,TGTGCCAGCAGCTCGGGGGGACAGGGGGCCTACAATGAGCAGTTCTTC
-,TRBV7-9,TRBD2,TRBJ2-1,CASSSSLADSYNEQFF,TGTGCCAGCAGCTCCAGCCTAGCGGACTCCTACAATGAGCAGTTCTTC
-,TRBV6-5,TRBD2,TRBJ2-1,CASSRLAAHNEQFF,TGTGCCAGCAGTCGACTAGCGGCTCACAATGAGCAGTTCTTC
-,TRBV19,-,TRBJ1-5,CASRPGINQPQHF,TGTGCCAGTAGGCCGGGAATCAATCAGCCCCAGCATTTT
-,TRBV7-3,TRBD2,TRBJ2-7,CASSSSGSFEQYF,TGTGCCAGCAGCTCTAGCGGGAGTTTTGAGCAGTACTTC
-,TRBV19,-,TRBJ1-1,CASTGADVRTEAFF,TGTGCCAGTACTGGGGCAGATGTAAGGACTGAAGCTTTCTTT
-,TRBV27,-,TRBJ2-3,CASSHSPGTSTDTQYF,TGTGCCAGCAGTCACAGCCCGGGGACTAGCACAGATACGCAGTATTTT
-,TRBV11-3,-,TRBJ2-3,CASSLRVTDTQYF,TGTGCCAGCAGCCTTAGAGTGACAGATACGCAGTATTTT
few,TRBV30,-,TRBJ1-6,CAWSFSRTVPYNSPLHF,TGTGCCTGGAGTTTCTCTCGGACTGTACCTTATAATTCACCCCTCCACTTT
-,TRBV21-1,-,TRBJ2-2,CASSGCDEQGFGELFF,TGTGCCAGCAGTGGATGTGACGAACAGGGGTTCGGGGAGCTGTTTTTT
once,TRBV4-2,-,TRBJ1-4,CASSQEKNGLGGRNEKLFF,TGTGCCAGCAGCCAAGAAAAGAACGGGCTGGGGGGGCGGAATGAAAAACTGTTTTTT
-,TRBV4-3,-,TRBJ2-7,CASSQDSTGYEQYF,TGCGCCAGCAGCCAAGACTCGACAGGCTACGAGCAGTACTTC
-,TRBV27,TRBD2,TRBJ2-1,CASRELAGVNEQFF,TGTGCCAGCAGGGAGCTAGCGGGAGTCAATGAGCAGTTCTTC
-,TRBV28,TRBD2,TRBJ2-2,CASSLSAGAGTGELFF,TGTGCCAGCAGTTTATCCGCGGGAGCTGGTACCGGGGAGCTGTTTTTT
-,TRBV2,-,TRBJ2-3,CASSEVSTRLGSQYF,TGTGCCAGCAGTGAAGTTTCCACCCGACTCGGCTCGCAGTATTTT
-,TRBV5-6,TRBD1,TRBJ2-2,CASSLGDRRNTGELFF,TGTGCCAGCAGCTTGGGGGACAGGAGAAACACCGGGGAGCTGTTTTTT